One sample yielded the 11 T cell receptor beta chains listed below, sequenced in a study of identical twins. TCRdb reprocessed the 5' RACE reads with MiXCR, giving one entry per CDR3 protein. Of about 250,000 distinct CDR3 sequences detected, approximately 8.3% appear once; the ten largest clones hold approximately 3%. The same sample was also studied in work on yellow fever vaccine responses in identical twins.

Sequenced: CD8+ T cells sorted from blood. The receptors here all came from a woman between 18 and 30 years old in good health.

This clonotype was picked up a small number of times. The rearrangement links TRBV12-3 or TRBV12-4 to TRBJ2-6; the D is unclear. CDR3 length: 18 residues. Trimming took 3 bases from V and 0 from J, leaving 15 bases between them. This CDR3 reads CASSFLVDSRSGANVLTF. The CDR3 DNA reads TGTGCCAGCAGTTTTCTGGTAGACTCACGCTCTGGGGCCAACGTCCTGACTTTC.

The gene calls are TRBV28 and TRBJ2-2; unclear D gene. V was trimmed by 7 bases and J by 4 bases, leaving 19 bases between them. The germline CDR1 and CDR2 sequences are MDHEN and SYDVKM. This CDR3 is built from 16 residues. CDR3 bases: TGTGCCAGCACCCCCTGGGGTAATTGGGGCACCGGGGAGCTGTTTTTT. Its translation: CASTPWGNWGTGELFF.

The table lists this clonotype with a few counts. The CDR3 DNA sequence: TGTGCCAGCAGCTTAGCGAACCCTCCCGCGTTCTTC. As protein: CASSLANPPAFF. The V gene is TRBV7-8, the J gene TRBJ2-1; no reliable D call. The CDR3 sequence is 12 residues long. Germline CDR1 and CDR2: SGHVS and FQNEAQ. Deletions cut 0 bases from V and 15 bases from J, with 12 bases between.

This clonotype was found a few times. The chain couples TRBV14 to TRBJ2-1; 14 bases align to TRBD2. The CDR3 contains 15 residues. Trimming cost V 3 bases and J 8 bases; bases outside gene matches: 3. The germline V gene encodes CDR1 SGHDN and CDR2 FVKESK. CDR3 in DNA: TGTGCCAGCAGCCAGGGGACTAGCGGGGGTGATGAGCAGTTCTTC. Protein: CASSQGTSGGDEQFF.

This clonotype appeared many times. A junction boundary mismatches the germline segment, possibly from a read error. This chain connects TRBV7-7 to TRBJ2-3, with 9 positions matching TRBD2. Per the germline V gene, CDR1 is SSHAT and CDR2 is FNYEAQ (reference sequence). The CDR3 runs to 15 residues. The CDR3 sequence is CASSLLGLATDTQYF. The CDR3, as DNA: TGTGCTAGCAGCTTATTGGGACTAGCAACAGATACGCAGTATTTT.

Ten or more counts support this clonotype. This sequence joins TRBV10-3 and TRBJ2-7; no clear D gene. V dropped 8 bases and J dropped 0 bases, with 8 bases sitting between them. Germline assignment: CDR1 ENHRY and CDR2 SYGVKD. CDR3 length equals 12 residues. The CDR3 spells CAIGEVSYEQYF. Here the CDR3 DNA reads TGTGCCATCGGGGAAGTCTCCTACGAGCAGTACTTC.

This clonotype was seen ten or more times. J is TRBJ2-5 and V is TRBV6-5; D is unresolved. The CDR3 has 14 residues. Germline V CDR1 and CDR2: MNHEY, SVGAGI. Deletions cut 0 bases from V and 3 bases from J, with 8 bases between. Written as DNA, the CDR3 is TGTGCCAGCAGTTACTCGGGTGGGGAAGAGACCCAGTACTTC. This encodes CASSYSGGEETQYF.

The genes are TRBV7-8 and TRBJ2-7, with 7 bases identical to TRBD1. J gave up 4 bases and V 1 base, and 10 bases lay outside the gene matches. Germline CDR1 is SGHVS and CDR2 is FQNEAQ. This CDR3 is built from 16 residues. The DNA for the CDR3 is TGTGCCAGCAGCTTAGAAGGGGGCCACACCAGTTACGAGCAGTACTTC. This codes for CASSLEGGHTSYEQYF.

This clonotype was seen ten or more times. The gene calls are TRBV10-3 and TRBJ2-7, with a tentative D call TRBD2 (6 bases). Germline V gene lookup returns CDR1 ENHRY and CDR2 SYGVKD. Trimming pared 11 bases from V and 0 bases from J, leaving 14 bases between. This CDR3 is built from 13 residues. The CDR3 is CAAAGSLSYEQYF. CDR3 DNA: TGTGCCGCGGCCGGGAGTCTCTCCTACGAGCAGTACTTC.

V usage is TRBV6-2 or TRBV6-3 and J usage is TRBJ2-5, with 7 bases lining up with TRBD2. CDR3 size: 16 residues. CDR1 and CDR2 (germline): MNHEY, SVGEGT. Trimming removed 5 bases from V and 1 base from J; junction bases left unmatched: 10. The CDR3 spells CASSPPGGLPQETQYF. The CDR3 DNA sequence: TGTGCCAGCAGTCCCCCGGGAGGACTCCCCCAAGAGACCCAGTACTTC.

This clonotype was recorded many times. The rearrangement uses TRBV29-1 and TRBJ2-7, with D possibly TRBD2 on 6 matching bases. The V gene lost 2 bases and the J gene lost 3 bases, with 11 bases spanning the gap. There are 13 residues in the CDR3. CDR1 SQVTM and CDR2 ANQGSEA come from the germline V gene. The CDR3 sequence is CSVERGDGYEQYF. The DNA of the CDR3 is TGCAGCGTTGAACGCGGGGACGGCTACGAGCAGTACTTC.